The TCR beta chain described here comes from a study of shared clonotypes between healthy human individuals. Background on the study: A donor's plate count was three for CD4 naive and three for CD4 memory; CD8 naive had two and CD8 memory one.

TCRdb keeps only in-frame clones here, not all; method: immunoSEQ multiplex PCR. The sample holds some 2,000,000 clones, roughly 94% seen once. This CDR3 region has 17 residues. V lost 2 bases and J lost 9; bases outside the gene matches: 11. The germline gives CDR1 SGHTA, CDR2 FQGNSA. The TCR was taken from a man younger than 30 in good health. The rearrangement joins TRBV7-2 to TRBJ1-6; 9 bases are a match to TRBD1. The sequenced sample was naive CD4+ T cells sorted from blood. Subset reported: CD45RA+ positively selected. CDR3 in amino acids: CASSLRARDRVGSPLHF. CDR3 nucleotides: TGTGCCAGCAGCTTAAGGGCCCGGGACAGGGTTGGTTCACCCCTCCACTTT.